The TCR beta chain described here comes from a study of blood T cell repertoires in COVID-19. Study-level background: PBMCs, B-cell-depleted T cells, or T cells were the source of the cDNA or gDNA that made up the material.

In the original workflow: Amplification with reference gene primers provided the estimates of nucleated cell counts. Profiling relied on immunoSEQ multiplex PCR, and the TCRdb table lists in-frame clones only, not all of them. That table supplies the V and J calls and clone size; D and trimming were determined from the DNA. The data hold fewer than 350,000 clones, with 81% observed a single time. The V segment lost 1 base and the J segment 2 bases; nucleotides outside the gene matches: 6. In germline, CDR1 is LNHNV, CDR2 YYDKDF (reference sequence). The CDR3 is 16 amino acids. The clonotype was recovered from a woman aged 55-69 years with active or convalescent COVID-19. The rearrangement joins TRBV15 to TRBJ2-7; 9 positions agree with TRBD1. The sequenced material came from peripheral blood. The CDR3 region has the DNA TGTGCCACCAGCAGAGGGGGGACAGGGTTGCCCTACGAGCAGTACTTC. Its translation: CATSRGGTGLPYEQYF.